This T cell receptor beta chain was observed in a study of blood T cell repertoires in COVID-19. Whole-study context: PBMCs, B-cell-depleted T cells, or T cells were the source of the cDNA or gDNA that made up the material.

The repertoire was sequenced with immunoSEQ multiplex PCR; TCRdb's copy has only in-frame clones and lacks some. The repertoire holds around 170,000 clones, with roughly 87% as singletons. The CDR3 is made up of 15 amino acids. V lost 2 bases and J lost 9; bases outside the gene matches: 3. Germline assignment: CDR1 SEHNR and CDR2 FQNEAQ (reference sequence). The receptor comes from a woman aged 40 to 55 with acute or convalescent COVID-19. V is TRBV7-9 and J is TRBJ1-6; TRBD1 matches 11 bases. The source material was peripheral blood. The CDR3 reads CASSLLGQGGSPLHF. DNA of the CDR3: TGTGCCAGCAGCTTATTGGGACAGGGGGGTTCACCCCTCCACTTT.